A few counts support the clone carrying this T cell receptor (beta chain). This sample stems from a study of blood T cells in healthy people across ages. For the second PCR, which ran for 7 to 11 cycles, a sample-barcoded 5' primer and a J-beta primer mix were used. TCRdb ran MiXCR on the 5' RACE reads and lists one entry per CDR3 protein. Of roughly 1,000,000 distinct CDR3 sequences in the sample, approximately 25% were seen once. V was pared by 2 bases and J by 2 bases, with 10 bases between. The CDR3 contains 15 residues. Sample donors were healthy Caucasian individuals that came from Russia, aged 6 to 90. A further study also used this sample, focusing on T cells of mothers and their children. That paper adds: At a sensitivity of approximately 100 clones per million clonotypes, no persistent microchimeric T cell clones appeared.

The source is a girl aged 2 to 10 in good health. The sequencing sample was made of blood. The rearrangement links TRBV12-3 or TRBV12-4 to TRBJ2-1; D is unresolved. CDR3 amino acids: CASSLNSNAYNEQFF. CDR3 DNA sequence: TGTGCCAGCAGTTTAAACAGCAACGCCTACAATGAGCAGTTCTTC.